The T cell receptor (beta chain) described here comes from a study of OX40 agonist ivuxolimab in advanced cancers. About the research overall: Enrolled patients in dose escalation had cancers that were hepatocellular carcinoma, melanoma, renal cell or head and neck cancer.

Clones were sequenced by immunoSEQ multiplex PCR, and TCRdb holds only the in-frame ones, with some missing. The sample has 95,000 or so clones, about 91% seen once. With 9 bases clipped from V and 2 bases from J, the junction kept 11 bases outside the gene matches. The germline gives CDR1 LNHDA, CDR2 SQIVND (reference sequence). The CDR3 loop spans 16 amino acids. This chain connects TRBV19 to TRBJ1-2; 11 bases are a match to TRBD1. The receptor was derived from an adult with an advanced solid tumor such as melanoma, head and neck, liver or kidney cancer. Source: CD4+ or CD8+ T cells sorted from blood, taken in a trial of the OX40 agonist ivuxolimab. Written as DNA, the CDR3 is TGTGCCAGCCACGGACAGGGGGCGGGGGGCAACTATGGCTACACCTTC. It encodes CASHGQGAGGNYGYTF.